A selection of T cell receptor beta chains follows, all from one sample in a study of immune heterogeneity within non-small cell lung tumors. TCRdb independently ran MiXCR on the multiplex PCR reads; one entry per CDR3 protein. The repertoire holds about 23,000 distinct CDR3 sequences, with about 25% as singletons. The sample comprised lung tumor tissue. These receptors all come from a man in his forties or fifties with non-small cell lung cancer. Each CDR3 is given with its conserved first and last residue. The D gene is left open where the match is weak. Clone size is shown for a subset of rows, as once, few, many or a class of expanded clone.

J gene,V gene,clone size,D gene,CDR3 DNA,CDR3 protein
TRBJ2-2,TRBV7-3,-,-,TGTGCCAGCAGCTTAGAACGGCACGGAACCGGGGAGCTGTTTTTT,CASSLERHGTGELFF
TRBJ1-2,TRBV12-3/TRBV12-4,many,-,TGTGCCAGCAGTTTAGCCAGGGACTATGGCTACACCTTC,CASSLARDYGYTF
TRBJ1-5,TRBV20-1,medium-sized,-,TGCAGTGCTAGGGACGGGAATCAGCCCCAGCATTTT,CSARDGNQPQHF
TRBJ2-7,TRBV29-1,-,-,TGCAGCGTTTCCCAGTGGTTGATCGGCCAGTACGAGCAGTACTTC,CSVSQWLIGQYEQYF
TRBJ2-3,TRBV29-1,-,TRBD2,TGCAGCGTTGCACAAGCGGGAGACACAGATACGCAGTATTTT,CSVAQAGDTDTQYF
TRBJ1-4,TRBV11-3,-,-,TGTGCCATCAGCTTAGAGGAGGGAGAAAAACTGTTTTTT,CAISLEEGEKLFF
TRBJ1-3,TRBV29-1,medium-sized,TRBD1,TGCAGCATGAGGGGAACCGGGACAGCTGGAAACACCATATATTTT,CSMRGTGTAGNTIYF
TRBJ2-2,TRBV6-2/TRBV6-3,-,-,TGTGCCAGCAATTACTCGAGCAGGGGGAACACCGGGGAGCTGTTTTTT,CASNYSSRGNTGELFF
TRBJ1-2,TRBV24-1,medium-sized,-,TGTGCCACCAGTGGGGAGGGTTTTGGCTATGGCTACACCTTC,CATSGEGFGYGYTF
TRBJ1-1,TRBV20-1,few,-,TGCAGTGCCCTCGACAGGTTCCAAGCTTTCTTT,CSALDRFQAFF
TRBJ2-6,TRBV18,few,-,TGTGCCAGCTACTCAGGTTCTGGGGCCAACGTCCTGACTTTC,CASYSGSGANVLTF
TRBJ2-1,TRBV11-3,many,-,TGTGCCAGCAGCTTAGATATTGTGAATGAGCAGTTCTTC,CASSLDIVNEQFF
TRBJ1-2,TRBV4-1,many,-,TGCGCCAGCAGTCCTTTTGGGGGAGGTTATGGCTACACCTTC,CASSPFGGGYGYTF
TRBJ1-6,TRBV3-1,-,TRBD1,TGTGCCAGCAGCCAAGGACAGGGGACTAATTCACCCCTCCACTTT,CASSQGQGTNSPLHF
TRBJ1-1,TRBV4-2,-,-,TGTGCCAGCAGCCACGTAAGGGGGTCGAACACTGAAGCTTTCTTT,CASSHVRGSNTEAFF
TRBJ2-5,TRBV29-1,many,-,TGCAGCGTTGTGGCTCCGATTTCCCAAGAGACCCAGTACTTC,CSVVAPISQETQYF
TRBJ1-5,TRBV6-5,many,TRBD1,TGTGCCAGCAGTCTACAGACAGGGGGAAATCAGCCCCAGCATTTT,CASSLQTGGNQPQHF
TRBJ2-3,TRBV24-1,-,-,TGTGACACCAGTGATGGGTCGCAGGGCACAGATACGCAGTATTTT,CDTSDGSQGTDTQYF
TRBJ2-1,TRBV6-2/TRBV6-3,many,-,TGTGCCAGCAGGTACCCGGTGAATGAGCAGTTCTTC,CASRYPVNEQFF
TRBJ2-5,TRBV5-1,-,-,TGCGCCAGCAGGTGGGAGCAAGAGACCCAGTACTTC,CASRWEQETQYF
TRBJ2-2,TRBV28,many,TRBD1,TGTGCCAGCAGGAAACAGGGGGCTGACGGGGAGCTGTTTTTT,CASRKQGADGELFF
TRBJ1-5,TRBV20-1,few,-,TGCAGTGCTATGCCACCCCAGGGTGTCAATCAGCCCCAGCATTTT,CSAMPPQGVNQPQHF
TRBJ2-2,TRBV2,-,-,TGTGCCAGCAGCGGCCGAGATAGTACCGGGGAGCTGTTTTTT,CASSGRDSTGELFF
TRBJ2-5,TRBV6-1,many,-,TGTGCCAGCAGTGGTGGATCGGGGTCTTTCGAGACCCAGTACTTC,CASSGGSGSFETQYF
TRBJ2-5,TRBV11-2,few,-,TGTGCCAGCGGACCCGAGGTGGAGACCCAGTACTTC,CASGPEVETQYF
TRBJ2-7,TRBV7-9,few,-,TGTGCCAGCAGCCGAGCGGCCTACGAGCAGTACTTC,CASSRAAYEQYF
TRBJ2-3,TRBV5-5,-,TRBD2,TGTGCCAGCAGCCGGGGGACTAGCGGGTACACAGATACGCAGTATTTT,CASSRGTSGYTDTQYF
TRBJ1-4,TRBV19,-,-,TGTGCCAGTAGTTCAAGCGGGGTTGTTGAAAAACTGTTTTTT,CASSSSGVVEKLFF
TRBJ2-1,TRBV5-1,medium-sized,TRBD2,TGCGCCAGCAGAGAAAATAGCGGGAGCAATGAGCAGTTCTTC,CASRENSGSNEQFF